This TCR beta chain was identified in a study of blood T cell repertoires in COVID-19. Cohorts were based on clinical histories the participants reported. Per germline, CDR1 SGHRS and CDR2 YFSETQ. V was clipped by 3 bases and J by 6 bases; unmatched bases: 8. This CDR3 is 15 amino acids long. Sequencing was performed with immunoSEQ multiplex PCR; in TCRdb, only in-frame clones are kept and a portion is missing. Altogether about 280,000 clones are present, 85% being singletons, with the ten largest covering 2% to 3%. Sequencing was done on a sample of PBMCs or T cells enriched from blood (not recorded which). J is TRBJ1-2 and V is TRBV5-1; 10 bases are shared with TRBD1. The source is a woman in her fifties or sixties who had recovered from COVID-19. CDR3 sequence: CASSSGAGTGDGYTF. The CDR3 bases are TGCGCCAGCAGCTCGGGGGCCGGGACAGGGGATGGCTACACCTTC.